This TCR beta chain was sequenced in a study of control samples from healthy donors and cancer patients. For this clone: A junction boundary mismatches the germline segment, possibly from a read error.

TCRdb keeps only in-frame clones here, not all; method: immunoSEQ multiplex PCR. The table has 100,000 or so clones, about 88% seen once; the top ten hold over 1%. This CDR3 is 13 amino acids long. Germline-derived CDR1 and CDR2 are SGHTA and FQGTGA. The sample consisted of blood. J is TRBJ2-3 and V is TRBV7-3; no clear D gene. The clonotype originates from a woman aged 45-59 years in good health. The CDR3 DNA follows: TGTGCCAGCAGCGTAACTAGCACAGATACGCAGTATTTT. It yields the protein CASSVTSTDTQYF.